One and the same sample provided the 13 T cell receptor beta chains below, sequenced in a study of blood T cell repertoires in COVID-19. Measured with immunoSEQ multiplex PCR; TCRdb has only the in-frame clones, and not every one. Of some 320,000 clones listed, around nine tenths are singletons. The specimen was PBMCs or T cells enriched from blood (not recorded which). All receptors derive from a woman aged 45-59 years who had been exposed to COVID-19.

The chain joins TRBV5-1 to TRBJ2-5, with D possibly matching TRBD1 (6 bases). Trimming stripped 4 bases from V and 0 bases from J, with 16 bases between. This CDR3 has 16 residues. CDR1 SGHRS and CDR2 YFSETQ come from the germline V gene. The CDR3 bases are TGCGCCAGCAGCCGTCGACCCCGGGACAACCAAGAGACCCAGTACTTC. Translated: CASSRRPRDNQETQYF. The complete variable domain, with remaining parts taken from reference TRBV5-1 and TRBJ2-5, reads KAGVTQTPRYLIKTRGQQVTLSCSPISGHRSVSWYQQTPGQGLQFLFEYFSETQRNKGNFPGRFSGRQFSNSRSEMNVSTLELGDSALYLCASSRRPRDNQETQYFGPGTRLLVL.

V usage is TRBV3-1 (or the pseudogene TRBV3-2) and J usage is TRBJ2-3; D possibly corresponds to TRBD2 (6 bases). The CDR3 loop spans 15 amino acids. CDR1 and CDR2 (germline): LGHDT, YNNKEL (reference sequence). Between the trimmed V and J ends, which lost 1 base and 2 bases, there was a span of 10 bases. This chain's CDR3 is CASSQVGGNTDTQYF. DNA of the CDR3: TGTGCCAGCAGCCAAGTTGGGGGGAACACAGATACGCAGTATTTT.

The CDR3 is CASSQGFGQPQHF. As DNA, the CDR3 is TGTGCCAGCAGTCAGGGATTTGGTCAGCCCCAGCATTTT. The chain is built from TRBV6-5 and TRBJ1-5; perhaps TRBD1 as D (5 bases). CDR1 is MNHEY and CDR2 is SVGAGI in the germline V gene. With 5 bases removed from V and 6 bases from J, the gap between germline ends came to 11 bases. The CDR3 consists of 13 residues.

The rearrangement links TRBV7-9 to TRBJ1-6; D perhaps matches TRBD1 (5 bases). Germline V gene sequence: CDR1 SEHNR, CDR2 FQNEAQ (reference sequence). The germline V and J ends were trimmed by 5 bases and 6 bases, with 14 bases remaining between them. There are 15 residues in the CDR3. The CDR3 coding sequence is TGTGCCAGCAGCCCAGACACAGGATCTAATTCACCCCTCCACTTT. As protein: CASSPDTGSNSPLHF.

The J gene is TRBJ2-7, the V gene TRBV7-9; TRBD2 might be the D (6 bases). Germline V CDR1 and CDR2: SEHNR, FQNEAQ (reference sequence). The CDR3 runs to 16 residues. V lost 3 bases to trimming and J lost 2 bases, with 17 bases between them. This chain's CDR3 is CASSFLLGTGAYEQYF. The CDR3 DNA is TGTGCCAGCAGCTTTCTTCTTGGGACGGGAGCCTACGAGCAGTACTTC.

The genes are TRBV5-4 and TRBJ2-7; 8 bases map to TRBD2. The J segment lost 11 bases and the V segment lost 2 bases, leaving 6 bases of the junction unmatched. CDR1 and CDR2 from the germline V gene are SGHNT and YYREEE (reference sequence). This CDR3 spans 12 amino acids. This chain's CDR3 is CASSFGGGQEYF. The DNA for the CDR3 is TGTGCCAGCAGCTTCGGGGGGGGCCAGGAGTACTTC. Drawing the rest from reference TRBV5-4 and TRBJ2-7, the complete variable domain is ETGVTQSPTHLIKTRGQQVTLRCSSQSGHNTVSWYQQALGQGPQFIFQYYREEENGRGNFPPRFSGLQFPNYSSELNVNALELDDSALYLCASSFGGGQEYFGPGTRLTVT.

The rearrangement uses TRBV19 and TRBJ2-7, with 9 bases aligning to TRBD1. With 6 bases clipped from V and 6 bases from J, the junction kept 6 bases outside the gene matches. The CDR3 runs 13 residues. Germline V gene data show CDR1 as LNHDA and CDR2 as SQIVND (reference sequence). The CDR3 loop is CASRDRGSPEQYF. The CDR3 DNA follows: TGTGCCAGTAGGGACAGGGGATCTCCCGAGCAGTACTTC.

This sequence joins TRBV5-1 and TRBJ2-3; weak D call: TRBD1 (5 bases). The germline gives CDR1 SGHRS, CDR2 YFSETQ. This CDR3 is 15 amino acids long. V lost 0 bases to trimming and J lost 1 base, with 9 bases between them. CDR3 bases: TGCGCCAGCAGCTTGGAAGGGGTAGGCACAGATACGCAGTATTTT. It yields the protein CASSLEGVGTDTQYF.

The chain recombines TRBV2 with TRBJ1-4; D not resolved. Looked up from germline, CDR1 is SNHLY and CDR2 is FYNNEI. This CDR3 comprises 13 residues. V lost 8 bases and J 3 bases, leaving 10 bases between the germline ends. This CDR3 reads CASGFRANEKLFF. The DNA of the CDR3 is TGTGCCAGCGGCTTCCGGGCTAATGAAAAACTGTTTTTT.

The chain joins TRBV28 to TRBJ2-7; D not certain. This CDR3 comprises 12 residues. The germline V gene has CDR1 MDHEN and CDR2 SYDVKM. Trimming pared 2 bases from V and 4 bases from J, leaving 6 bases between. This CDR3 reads CASSLPPYEQYF. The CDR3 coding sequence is TGTGCCAGCAGTTTACCCCCGTACGAGCAGTACTTC.

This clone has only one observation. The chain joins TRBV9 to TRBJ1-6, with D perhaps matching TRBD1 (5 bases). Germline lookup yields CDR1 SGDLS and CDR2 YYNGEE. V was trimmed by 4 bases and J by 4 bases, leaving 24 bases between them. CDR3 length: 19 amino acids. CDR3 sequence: CASSKLGSGPGDYNSPLHF. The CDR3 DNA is TGTGCCAGCAGCAAGTTGGGGTCAGGGCCGGGGGATTATAATTCACCCCTCCACTTT.

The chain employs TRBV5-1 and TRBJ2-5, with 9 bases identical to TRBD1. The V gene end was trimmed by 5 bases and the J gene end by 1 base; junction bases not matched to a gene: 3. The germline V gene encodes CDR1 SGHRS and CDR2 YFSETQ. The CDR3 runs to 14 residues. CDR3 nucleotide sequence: TGCGCCAGCAGGGGACAGGGATTCCAAGAGACCCAGTACTTC. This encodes CASRGQGFQETQYF.

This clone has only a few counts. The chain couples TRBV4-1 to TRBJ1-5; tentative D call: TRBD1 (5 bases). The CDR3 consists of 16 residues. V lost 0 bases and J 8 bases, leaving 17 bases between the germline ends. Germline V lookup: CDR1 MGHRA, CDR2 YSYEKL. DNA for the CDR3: TGCGCCAGCAGCCAAGAAGGGGAGGGGAATGTCAAGCCCCAGCATTTT. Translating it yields CASSQEGEGNVKPQHF.